This T cell receptor beta chain was recovered during a study of cytomegalovirus exposure and HLA in healthy donors. Germline loops: CDR1 SGHRS, CDR2 YFSETQ. The ends lost 3 bases at V and 3 bases at J; junction bases unmatched: 2. This CDR3 is built from 14 residues. This PCR relied on a set of 60 Vbeta primers and 13 Jbeta primers. Repertoires were generated with immunoSEQ multiplex PCR, while TCRdb's copy carries only in-frame clones and drops some. Here the sample spans 150,000 to 200,000 clones, about 80% being singletons. This clone was observed a few times. This chain joins TRBV5-1 and TRBJ2-3; 9 nucleotides line up with TRBD1. The TCR was taken from a woman in her thirties or forties in good health and CMV-seronegative. Sequencing input: PBMCs. The CDR3 nucleotides read TGCGCCAGCAGCTCGGGACAGGGAACAGATACGCAGTATTTT. This sequence encodes CASSSGQGTDTQYF.